A single sample is the source of the 31 T cell receptor beta chains below, sequenced in a study of tumor and adjacent non-tumor tissue in lung cancer. The library came from three nested PCR rounds adapted from ARM-PCR protocols. TCRdb re-derived calls from the multiplex PCR reads in MiXCR, one entry per CDR3 protein. The sample holds some 200,000 distinct CDR3 sequences, around 70% seen once. RNA was extracted from bulk tissue without any cell sorting. Sequenced sample: lung tumor tissue. All receptors come from a man between 60 and 75 years old with non-small cell lung cancer.

Comments on this clonotype: One junction end does not reproduce the germline sequence, and a read error may be involved. DNA of the CDR3: TGTGCCAGCAGCTATGGGGAGAACACAGATACACAGTATTTT. Translating gives CASSYGENTDTQYF. The chain has TRBV12-3 or TRBV12-4 and TRBJ2-3; maybe TRBD2 (5 bases). The CDR3 contains 14 residues.

About this clonotype: A much larger clone differs by one base, so this may be a read error. The genes are TRBV5-1 and TRBJ2-7; no reliable D call. Germline loops: CDR1 SGHRS, CDR2 YFSETQ. The CDR3 extends over 14 amino acids. The CDR3 DNA is TGCGCCAGCATCTTGTCAGCAGGAATCTACGAGCAGTACTTC. Its protein product is CASILSAGIYEQYF.

Details on this clonotype: The junction differs from germline at one of its ends, possibly a read error. The V call is TRBV11-1, the J call TRBJ2-3; D may be TRBD1 (6 bases). The length of the CDR3 is 15 residues. Looked up from germline, CDR1 is SGHAT and CDR2 is FQDESV (reference sequence). Written as DNA, the CDR3 is TGTGCCAGCAGTTACGGGACATCCATGGAAGATATGCAGTATTTT. This encodes CASSYGTSMEDMQYF.

The sample holds one count of this clonotype. The V gene is TRBV11-3, the J gene TRBJ2-1, with D perhaps TRBD1 (5 bases). Germline CDR1 SGHNT, CDR2 YENEEA. This CDR3 region has 12 residues. V shed 7 bases and J shed 9 bases, with 13 bases lying between them. CDR3 sequence reads: CASNSGWGEQFF. As DNA, the CDR3 is TGTGCCAGCAACTCAGGGTGGGGTGAGCAGTTCTTC.

In this sample, this clonotype turned up once. A much larger clone is a single base away; this may be a read error. The chain employs TRBV29-1 and TRBJ2-1; possibly TRBD2 for D (5 bases). Between the trimmed V and J ends, which lost 4 bases and 5 bases, there was a span of 6 bases. Germline CDR1 is SQVTM and CDR2 is ANQGSEA. The CDR3 loop spans 11 amino acids. CDR3 region: CSVGRNNEQFF. CDR3 nucleotides: TGCAGCGTTGGGAGGAACAATGAGCAGTTCTTC.

This clonotype was seen only a few times. The rearrangement links TRBV7-9 to TRBJ2-1; D could derive from TRBD1 or TRBD2 (5 bases each). The CDR3 runs to 12 residues. Trimming cost V 3 bases and J 16 bases, with 16 bases left between them. Germline V gene data show CDR1 as SEHNR and CDR2 as FQNEAQ (reference sequence). CDR3 protein: CASSFSGLERFF. The DNA of the CDR3 is TGTGCCAGCAGCTTTTCGGGGCTGGAACGCTTCTTC.

The CDR3 nucleotides read TGTGCCAGCAAGCTTACAGGGTCCGGCAATCAGCCCCAGCATTTT. It specifies CASKLTGSGNQPQHF. This chain joins TRBV6-2 or TRBV6-3 and TRBJ1-5; possibly TRBD1 for D (6 bases). CDR3 length: 15 residues. Deletions cut 7 bases from V and 2 bases from J, with 15 bases between. CDR1 is MNHEY and CDR2 is SVGEGT in the germline V gene.

About this clonotype: This could be a read error, since a much larger clone is one nucleotide away. This chain joins TRBV5-4 and TRBJ1-2; TRBD1 aligns across 11 bases. The CDR3 has 15 amino acids. CDR1 SGHNT and CDR2 YYREEE come from the germline V gene (reference sequence). The junction had 10 bases not matched to a gene; V was cut back by 6 bases and J by 6 bases. The CDR3 DNA is TGTGCCAGCACCCTTGGAGGACAGGGGGCGAATGGCTACACCTTC. The encoded protein is CASTLGGQGANGYTF. Variable domain in full (rest from reference TRBV5-4 and TRBJ1-2): ETGVTQSPTHLIKTRGQQVTLRCSSQSGHNTVSWYQQALGQGPQFIFQYYREEENGRGNFPPRFSGLQFPNYSSELNVNALELDDSALYLCASTLGGQGANGYTFGSGTRLTVV.

This clonotype was seen a single time. One junction end disagrees with the germline gene, perhaps due to a read error. The chain joins TRBV20-1 to TRBJ2-3, with unresolved D. The CDR3 length is 14 residues. Per germline, CDR1 DFQATT and CDR2 SNEGSKA (reference sequence). DNA for the CDR3: TGCAGTGCTATTGACCCCCGAGGAGCAGATACGCAGCTTTTT. It specifies CSAIDPRGADTQLF.

Notes on this clonotype: One junction end disagrees with the germline gene, perhaps due to a read error. The CDR3 DNA sequence: TGTGCCAGCAGCTCCACTATGGGGGGGCCAAAGGAGACCAAGTATTTC. Translated, it gives CASSSTMGGPKETKYF. V and J are TRBV11-2 and TRBJ2-5, with TRBD2 as a possible D gene (7 bases). The CDR3 is made up of 16 amino acids. CDR1 SGHAT and CDR2 FQNNGV come from the germline V gene.

A note on this clonotype: This is likely a read error, given that the CDR3 carries no conserved phenylalanine or tryptophan at its end. The chain uses TRBV20-1 and TRBJ2-7; D is ambiguous. CDR3 size: 13 residues. Germline values: CDR1 DFQATT, CDR2 SNEGSKA (reference sequence). CDR3 nucleotides: TGCACTGCTAGAACCGATAACCTCTACGAGCAGTACTTA. Protein product: CTARTDNLYEQYL.

A note on this clonotype: The germline gene is not matched at one end of the junction; a read error may be the cause. The rearrangement links TRBV20-1 to TRBJ1-1; D is unclear. Germline CDR1 and CDR2: DFQATT and SNEGSKA (reference sequence). The CDR3 is made up of 11 amino acids. The CDR3 DNA sequence: TGCAGTGCTAGAATGAACACCGAAGCTTTCTTT. This translates into CSARMNTEAFF.

This clonotype was picked up a small number of times. One base away lies a much larger clone, so this may be a sequencing read error. V and J are TRBV11-2 and TRBJ2-3; D is unclear. This CDR3 comprises 11 residues. Germline CDR1 SGHAT, CDR2 FQNNGV. CDR3 protein: CSSSHTDTQYF. The CDR3 DNA is TGTTCCAGCAGTCACACAGATACGCAGTATTTT.

The chain combines TRBV29-1 with TRBJ1-2; no firm D call. The germline V and J ends were trimmed by 3 bases and 6 bases, with 17 bases remaining between them. The CDR3 has 14 residues. The V gene's germline CDR1 is SQVTM and CDR2 ANQGSEA. CDR3 protein: CSVEGSGDRNGYTF. The CDR3 bases are TGCAGCGTTGAGGGATCCGGGGATCGTAATGGCTACACCTTC.

This clonotype came up a few times. The V and J genes are TRBV7-8 and TRBJ1-2, with 7 bases matching TRBD1. The length of the CDR3 is 14 residues. J was trimmed by 8 bases and V by 4 bases; bases with no gene match: 10. From germline, CDR1 is SGHVS and CDR2 FQNEAQ. The CDR3 coding sequence is TGTGCCAGCAGCTCCCCGACAGGGTACGGAGGCTACACCTTC. It codes for CASSSPTGYGGYTF.

The chain combines TRBV4-1 with TRBJ1-2; no firm D call. Germline CDR1 reads MGHRA; CDR2 reads YSYEKL. V dropped 4 bases and J dropped 0 bases, with 15 bases sitting between them. CDR3 length equals 16 residues. The CDR3 DNA reads as TGCGCCAGCAGCCTTTCCTTAGAGGGCACTAACTATGGCTACACCTTC. Its translation is CASSLSLEGTNYGYTF.

The V gene is TRBV5-6, the J gene TRBJ1-2; the D is unclear. In germline, CDR1 is SGHDT, CDR2 YYEEEE. Trimming cost V 4 bases and J 4 bases, with 11 bases left between them. The CDR3 loop spans 13 amino acids. The CDR3 DNA sequence: TGTGCCAGCAGCCGGGGTCGGGTCTATGGCTACACCTTC. It is translated as CASSRGRVYGYTF. Drawing the rest from reference TRBV5-6 and TRBJ1-2, the complete variable domain is DAGVTQSPTHLIKTRGQQVTLRCSPKSGHDTVSWYQQALGQGPQFIFQYYEEEERQRGNFPDRFSGHQFPNYSSELNVNALLLGDSALYLCASSRGRVYGYTFGSGTRLTVV.

The chain has TRBV4-3 and TRBJ1-3; D is uncertain. Germline CDR1 is LGHNA and CDR2 is YSLEER. The CDR3 is 15 residues long. Trimming took 0 bases from V and 4 from J, leaving 10 bases between them. The CDR3 region is CASSQDSGTGNTIYF. The CDR3, as DNA: TGCGCCAGCAGCCAAGACAGCGGTACGGGAAACACCATATATTTT.

V and J are TRBV11-2 and TRBJ2-5; D possibly corresponds to TRBD2 (6 bases). The CDR3 loop spans 16 amino acids. Germline-derived CDR1 and CDR2 are SGHAT and FQNNGV. This CDR3 reads CAGSATMGGPKETQYF. CDR3 in DNA: TGTGCTGGCAGCGCCACAATGGGGGGACCAAAGGAGACCCAGTACTTC.

In this sample, this clonotype turned up once. The rearrangement uses TRBV11-3 and TRBJ2-1; TRBD2 agrees at 7 bases. The V gene end was trimmed by 5 bases and the J gene end by 16 bases; junction bases not matched to a gene: 20. The CDR3 length is 15 residues. Germline CDR1 is SGHNT and CDR2 is YENEEA. The CDR3 DNA reads as TGTGCCAGCAGCGTCCGGACTAGTGGAGACAATGGGCATTTCTTC. Amino acids: CASSVRTSGDNGHFF.

Points on this clonotype: Since the CDR3 does not end with the conserved phenylalanine or tryptophan, this likely comes from a read error. The chain couples TRBV11-3 to TRBJ2-1; D is unresolved. V lost 2 bases and J 7 bases, leaving 9 bases between the germline ends. Germline V gene data show CDR1 as SGHNT and CDR2 as YENEEA. This CDR3 contains 13 residues. The CDR3 sequence is CASSLLRLNEQFY. CDR3 nucleotides: TGTGCCAGCAGCTTACTAAGGCTAAATGAGCAGTTCTAC.

This clonotype showed up many times. The chain carries TRBV20-1 and TRBJ2-1, with TRBD2 matching 9 bases. Germline trimming cut 5 bases from V and 9 bases from J; bases unmatched to any gene: 14. The CDR3 runs 15 residues. The germline gives CDR1 DFQATT, CDR2 SNEGSKA (reference sequence). The CDR3 DNA reads TGCAGTGCTTCGCGAAATGCGGGAGGGCCGTCTGAGCAGTTCTTC. This translates into CSASRNAGGPSEQFF.

Points on this clonotype: At one boundary the junction diverges from the germline segment, which might be a read error. This chain joins TRBV6-1 and TRBJ2-1; TRBD1 agrees at 8 bases. The germline V gene encodes CDR1 MNHNS and CDR2 SASEGT. The CDR3 is 14 amino acids. The CDR3 nucleotides read TGTGCCAACAGTGACAGAAGCCCTCAGGGGGCGCGAGCTTTC. Translating it yields CANSDRSPQGARAF.

As for this clonotype: Lacking the conserved final phenylalanine or tryptophan, this CDR3 likely reflects a read error. The V gene is TRBV12-5, the J gene TRBJ2-1; 12 bases align to TRBD1. The CDR3 consists of 16 residues. With 5 bases clipped from V and 9 bases from J, the junction kept 11 bases outside the gene matches. Germline lookup yields CDR1 LGHNT and CDR2 FRNRAP. In nucleotides, the CDR3 is TGTGCTAGTGGTATGGGGCTGGGGACAGGGGGCAGTGAGCAGTTCTTG. Its translation is CASGMGLGTGGSEQFL.

In regard to this clonotype: This sequence may be a read error, since a much larger clone differs from it by one base. V gene TRBV10-3 combines with J gene TRBJ2-6, with 10 nucleotides matching TRBD1. The germline gives CDR1 ENHRY, CDR2 SYGVKD. The CDR3 is 17 residues long. For the CDR3, the DNA is TGTGTCATCAGGGACAGGGGACTAATCTCTGGGGCCAACGTCCTGACTTTC. This gives the protein CVIRDRGLISGANVLTF.

Concerning this clonotype itself: A junction end diverges from the germline sequence, so it may reflect a read error. V usage is TRBV5-1 and J usage is TRBJ2-1, with 9 bases aligning to TRBD2. Germline V gives CDR1 SGHRS, CDR2 YFSETQ. The CDR3 sequence is 16 residues long. The CDR3 region is CASSYLAGEGNNEQFF. CDR3 sequence (DNA): TGTGCCAGCAGCTACTTAGCGGGAGAGGGGAACAATGAGCAGTTCTTC.

Turning to this clonotype: At one of its ends the junction is not consistent with the germline gene, which may arise from a read error. The gene calls are TRBV29-1 and TRBJ2-1; no firm D call. The CDR3 extends over 14 amino acids. The germline V gene encodes CDR1 SQVTM and CDR2 ANQGSEA. CDR3 in amino acids: CSVESSIPFNELFF. CDR3 bases: TGCAGCGTTGAATCCAGTATCCCATTCAATGAGCTGTTCTTC.

Points on this clonotype: At one boundary the junction diverges from the germline segment, which might be a read error. This sequence joins TRBV6-2 or TRBV6-3 and TRBJ2-7, with D uncertain. Germline loops: CDR1 MNHEY, CDR2 SVGEGT. CDR3 length: 14 amino acids. The CDR3 nucleotides read TGTGCCTGCAGCCAGATATTAGCAGGCTACGAGCAGTACTTC. Protein: CACSQILAGYEQYF.

About this clonotype: Because it lacks the conserved phenylalanine or tryptophan at the end, this CDR3 is likely a read error. The chain combines TRBV11-1 with TRBJ2-1, with 7 positions matching TRBD2. There are 17 residues in the CDR3. V was pared by 2 bases and J by 5 bases, with 12 bases of the junction left unmatched. Germline values: CDR1 SGHAT, CDR2 FQDESV (reference sequence). CDR3 sequence: CASSLCRLSGGNNEQFS. The CDR3 DNA is TGTGCCAGCAGCTTATGTCGGCTATCGGGAGGCAACAATGAGCAGTTCTCC.

Ten or more counts support this clonotype. This chain links TRBV5-6 with TRBJ1-6; D is undetermined. The CDR3 is 12 amino acids. Germline CDR1 is SGHDT and CDR2 is YYEEEE. V was pared by 0 bases and J by 14 bases, with 9 bases between. The CDR3 bases are TGTGCCAGCAGCTTGGTCGGAATGGCCCTCCACTTT. The encoded protein is CASSLVGMALHF. Drawing the rest from reference TRBV5-6 and TRBJ1-6, the complete variable domain is DAGVTQSPTHLIKTRGQQVTLRCSPKSGHDTVSWYQQALGQGPQFIFQYYEEEERQRGNFPDRFSGHQFPNYSSELNVNALLLGDSALYLCASSLVGMALHFGNGTRLTVT.

The chain joins TRBV20-1 to TRBJ2-3, with TRBD2 as a possible D gene (6 bases). Trimming took off 3 bases at V and 0 bases at J, with 16 bases between the two ends. The CDR3 spans 16 residues. Per the germline V gene, CDR1 is DFQATT and CDR2 is SNEGSKA (reference sequence). The CDR3 coding sequence is TGCAGTGCTAGCCTGACCGGGACTTTTAGCACAGATACGCAGTATTTT. Translated: CSASLTGTFSTDTQYF.